Detailed here is one TCR beta chain. The antigen remains undetermined. Naive CD8 cells lacked CD45RO, underwent positive selection for CCR7 and left out terminally differentiated effector memory CD45RA+ cells. Trimming took off 3 bases at V and 0 bases at J, with 14 bases between the two ends. The CDR3 spans 17 residues. Germline V gives CDR1 MNHEY, CDR2 SMNVEV (reference sequence). This sample is drawn from a study of shared clonotypes between healthy human individuals. Study summary: Donors had three CD4 naive, three CD4 memory, two CD8 naive and one CD8 memory plate apiece.

The study, taken as a whole, reports: Some naive CD4 clonotypes, 5% to 5.5%, turned up in common across a handful of donors.

TCRdb's table, derived via immunoSEQ multiplex PCR, lists solely in-frame clones and lacks some. The table records about 870,000 clones, about 92% of them present only once. V and J are TRBV27 and TRBJ2-2; tentative D call: TRBD2 (5 bases). The clonotype originates from a man aged 25 to 40 in good health. Sequencing was performed on naive CD8+ T cells sorted from blood. In DNA form, the CDR3 reads TGTGCCAGCAGTTTTAGTGGGAGTCCTACGAACACCGGGGAGCTGTTTTTT. Its protein is CASSFSGSPTNTGELFF.